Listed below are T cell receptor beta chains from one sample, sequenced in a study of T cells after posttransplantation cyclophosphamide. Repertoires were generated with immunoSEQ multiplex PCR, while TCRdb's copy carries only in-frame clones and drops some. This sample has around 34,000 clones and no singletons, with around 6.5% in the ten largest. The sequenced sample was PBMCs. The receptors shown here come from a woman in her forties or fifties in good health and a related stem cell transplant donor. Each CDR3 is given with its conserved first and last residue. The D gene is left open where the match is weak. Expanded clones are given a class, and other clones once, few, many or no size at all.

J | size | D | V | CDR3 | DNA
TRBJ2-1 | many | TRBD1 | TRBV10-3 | CAIRPGQKNNEQFF | TGTGCCATCAGACCGGGACAGAAAAACAATGAGCAGTTCTTC
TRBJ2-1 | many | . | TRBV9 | CASSVAHSPNEQFF | TGTGCCAGCAGCGTAGCTCACAGTCCCAATGAGCAGTTCTTC
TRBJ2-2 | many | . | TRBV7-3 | CASSLSRNTGELFF | TGTGCCAGCAGCTTAAGCAGGAACACCGGGGAGCTGTTTTTT
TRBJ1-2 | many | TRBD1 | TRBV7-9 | CASSLARGRDAYTF | TGTGCCAGCAGCTTAGCCAGGGGGAGGGATGCCTACACCTTC
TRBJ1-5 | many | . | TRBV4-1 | CASSRAGGASNQPQHF | TGCGCCAGCAGCCGAGCCGGCGGGGCTAGCAATCAGCCCCAGCATTTT
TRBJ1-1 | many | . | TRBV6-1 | CASLTHQTSNTEAFF | TGTGCCAGCCTCACACACCAGACTTCTAACACTGAAGCTTTCTTT
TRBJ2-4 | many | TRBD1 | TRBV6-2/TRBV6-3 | CASSPLRDRGNIQYF | TGTGCCAGCAGTCCATTACGGGACAGGGGGAACATTCAGTACTTC
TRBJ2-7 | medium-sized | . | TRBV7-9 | CASSLQNSYEQYF | TGTGCCAGCAGCTTACAGAACTCCTACGAGCAGTACTTC
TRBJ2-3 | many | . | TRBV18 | CASSPLAVVTDTQYF | TGTGCCAGCTCACCATTAGCGGTCGTCACAGATACGCAGTATTTT
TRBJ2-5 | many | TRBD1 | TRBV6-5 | CASSSETGQETQYF | TGTGCCAGCAGTTCCGAGACAGGGCAAGAGACCCAGTACTTC
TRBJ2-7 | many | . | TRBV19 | CASRLARYEQYF | TGTGCCAGTAGGCTAGCGCGCTACGAGCAGTACTTC
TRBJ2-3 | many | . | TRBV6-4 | CASSDSPGFGDTQYF | TGTGCCAGCAGTGACTCCCCGGGTTTCGGGGATACGCAGTATTTT
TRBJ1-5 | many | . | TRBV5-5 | CASSLAGVSNQPQHF | TGTGCCAGCAGCTTGGCGGGGGTTAGCAATCAGCCCCAGCATTTT
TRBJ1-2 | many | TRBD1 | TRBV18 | CASSPRGTAIYGYTF | TGTGCCAGCTCACCCAGGGGGACAGCTATTTATGGCTACACCTTC
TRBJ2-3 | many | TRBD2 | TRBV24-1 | CATSDFPGTSGKADTQYF | TGTGCCACCAGTGATTTCCCCGGGACTAGCGGGAAGGCAGATACGCAGTATTTT
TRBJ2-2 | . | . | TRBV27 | CASSLLRGSTGELFF | TGTGCCAGCAGTTTACTTCGGGGTAGCACCGGGGAGCTGTTTTTT
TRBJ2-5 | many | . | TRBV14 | CASSHFETQYF | TGTGCCAGCAGCCACTTTGAGACCCAGTACTTC
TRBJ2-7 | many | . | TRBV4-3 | CASSQDPGWSSYEQYF | TGCGCCAGCAGCCAAGATCCAGGGTGGAGCTCCTACGAGCAGTACTTC
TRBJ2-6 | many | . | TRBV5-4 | CASSSVSGANVLTF | TGTGCCAGCAGCTCCGTTTCGGGGGCCAACGTCCTGACTTTC
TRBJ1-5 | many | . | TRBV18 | CASPTIGQNRYRASNQPQHF | TGTGCCAGCCCGACGATCGGCCAAAACCGATACAGGGCTAGCAATCAGCCCCAGCATTTT
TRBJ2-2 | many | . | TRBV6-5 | CASSQGIANTGELFF | TGTGCCAGCAGTCAGGGTATCGCGAACACCGGGGAGCTGTTTTTT
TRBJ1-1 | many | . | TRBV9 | CASSVAAGREAFF | TGTGCCAGCAGCGTAGCTGCGGGTCGGGAAGCTTTCTTT
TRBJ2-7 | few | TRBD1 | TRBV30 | CAWSVRFDRGGEQYF | TGTGCCTGGAGTGTACGGTTCGACAGGGGCGGGGAGCAGTACTTC
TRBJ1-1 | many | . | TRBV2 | CASIQGGGETEAFF | TGTGCCAGCATTCAAGGCGGGGGAGAAACTGAAGCTTTCTTT
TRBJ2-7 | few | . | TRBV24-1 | CATSDLLAQDHTYEQYF | TGTGCCACCAGTGATTTACTAGCACAGGACCATACCTACGAGCAGTACTTC
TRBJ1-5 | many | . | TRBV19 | CASSNRGQPQHF | TGTGCCAGTAGTAATCGGGGTCAGCCCCAGCATTTT
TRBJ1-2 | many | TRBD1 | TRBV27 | CASSFESRQGTSYTF | TGTGCCAGCAGTTTTGAATCCCGACAGGGTACGAGCTACACCTTC
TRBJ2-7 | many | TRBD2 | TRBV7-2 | CASSLAGATSGRAYEQYF | TGTGCCAGCAGCTTAGCGGGGGCTACTAGCGGGAGAGCCTACGAGCAGTACTTC
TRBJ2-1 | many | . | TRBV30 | CAWSVLSFNNEQFF | TGTGCCTGGAGTGTACTGTCTTTTAACAATGAGCAGTTCTTC
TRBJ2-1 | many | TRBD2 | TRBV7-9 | CASSLRSGSSYNEQFF | TGTGCCAGCAGCTTAAGAAGCGGGAGCTCCTACAATGAGCAGTTCTTC
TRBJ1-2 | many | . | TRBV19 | CASSTKRGTFYGYTF | TGTGCCAGTAGTACGAAGAGGGGGACCTTCTATGGCTACACCTTC
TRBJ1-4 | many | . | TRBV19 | CASSSGETNEKLFF | TGTGCCAGTAGTTCAGGGGAGACTAATGAAAAACTGTTTTTT
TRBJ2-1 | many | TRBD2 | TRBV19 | CASRLPLPGLAGGKDEQFF | TGTGCCAGTAGGCTCCCCTTACCGGGACTAGCGGGGGGAAAGGATGAGCAGTTCTTC
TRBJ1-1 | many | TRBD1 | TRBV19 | CASSIVGTGMYTEAFF | TGTGCCAGTAGTATAGTAGGGACAGGGATGTACACTGAAGCTTTCTTT
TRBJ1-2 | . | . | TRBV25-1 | CASSEDSLNYGYTF | TGTGCCAGCAGCGAAGACAGTCTTAACTATGGCTACACCTTC
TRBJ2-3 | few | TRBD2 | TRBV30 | CAWDHRSGFRTDTQYF | TGTGCCTGGGATCACCGTAGCGGGTTCCGCACAGATACGCAGTATTTT
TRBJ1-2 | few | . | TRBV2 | CASSVAQGHGYTF | TGTGCCAGCAGCGTCGCACAGGGACATGGCTACACCTTC
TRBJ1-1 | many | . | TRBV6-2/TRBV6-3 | CASSWTSNTEAFF | TGTGCCAGCAGTTGGACTTCGAACACTGAAGCTTTCTTT
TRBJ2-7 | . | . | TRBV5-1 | CASRYTSGTGIAGPSYEQYF | TGCGCCAGCCGATACACCTCCGGGACAGGGATAGCGGGGCCCTCCTACGAGCAGTACTTC
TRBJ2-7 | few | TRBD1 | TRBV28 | CASSLPGTGSYEQYF | TGTGCCAGCAGTTTGCCCGGGACAGGCTCCTACGAGCAGTACTTC
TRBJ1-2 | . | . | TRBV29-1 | CSAQSGSGIYGYTF | TGCAGCGCCCAAAGCGGGTCAGGGATCTATGGCTACACCTTC
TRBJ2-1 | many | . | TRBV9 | CASSVESGPYNEQFF | TGTGCCAGCAGCGTAGAGTCAGGCCCGTACAATGAGCAGTTCTTC
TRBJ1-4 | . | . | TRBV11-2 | CASSLDIGGSEKLFF | TGTGCCAGCAGCTTAGATATAGGGGGTAGCGAAAAACTGTTTTTT
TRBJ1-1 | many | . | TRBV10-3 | CAIRTSGNTEAFF | TGTGCCATCAGAACCAGTGGGAACACTGAAGCTTTCTTT
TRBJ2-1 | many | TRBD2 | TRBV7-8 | CASSLWRGSGRADEQFF | TGTGCCAGCAGCTTATGGCGCGGGAGCGGGAGGGCCGATGAGCAGTTCTTC
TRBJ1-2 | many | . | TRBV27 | CASRYNRDGRQGGYTF | TGTGCCAGCCGTTACAACAGGGACGGACGTCAGGGTGGCTACACCTTC
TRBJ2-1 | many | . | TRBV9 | CASSVDPGYYNEQFF | TGTGCCAGCAGCGTAGACCCCGGGTACTACAATGAGCAGTTCTTC
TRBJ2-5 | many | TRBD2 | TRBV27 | CASSLNAGVGETQYF | TGTGCCAGCAGTCTCAACGCGGGGGTGGGGGAGACCCAGTACTTC
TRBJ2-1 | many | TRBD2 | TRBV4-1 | CASSHDIPGLAGVKGNEQFF | TGCGCCAGCAGCCATGACATCCCGGGACTAGCGGGAGTTAAGGGCAATGAGCAGTTCTTC